Shown below are 26 T cell receptor beta chains from a single sample sequenced in a study of T cell changes during pregnancy in multiple sclerosis. Measured with immunoSEQ multiplex PCR; TCRdb has only the in-frame clones, and not every one. The table has 40,000 to 50,000 clones, 89% seen once. Sample: CD4+ T cells from peripheral blood mononuclear cells, taken in the first trimester of pregnancy. These receptor sequences come from a female donor with multiple sclerosis, enrolled in a pregnancy study.

The rearrangement links TRBV11-3 to TRBJ1-1, with TRBD1 as a possible D gene (5 bases). CDR3 length: 15 amino acids. V gave up 3 bases and J gave up 1 base, with 12 bases separating them. The germline V gene encodes CDR1 SGHNT and CDR2 YENEEA. The CDR3 DNA is TGTGCCAGCAGCTTGGGGGGACCCGCGAACACTGAAGCTTTCTTT. Translated, it gives CASSLGGPANTEAFF.

The genes are TRBV19 and TRBJ2-7; TRBD2 matches at 8 bases. Per the germline V gene, CDR1 is LNHDA and CDR2 is SQIVND (reference sequence). The ends lost 6 bases at V and 2 bases at J; junction bases unmatched: 15. This CDR3 contains 17 residues. CDR3 DNA sequence: TGTGCCAGTAGCGACGGGGGGGTAACAGGACGACCCTACGAGCAGTACTTC. This translates into CASSDGGVTGRPYEQYF.

The rearrangement joins TRBV2 to TRBJ1-2; D remains ambiguous. The CDR3 extends over 16 amino acids. Trimming cost V 2 bases and J 1 base, with 14 bases left between them. Germline V gene data show CDR1 as SNHLY and CDR2 as FYNNEI. The CDR3 reads CASSEFREGGNYGYTF. In DNA form, the CDR3 reads TGTGCCAGCAGTGAATTTAGGGAAGGAGGTAACTATGGCTACACCTTC.

The V and J genes are TRBV7-6 and TRBJ2-2; D possibly corresponds to TRBD1 (6 bases). The CDR3 spans 15 residues. V was shortened by 4 bases and J by 6 bases, with 15 bases between the two germline ends. Germline V gene lookup returns CDR1 SGHVS and CDR2 FNYEAQ. DNA of the CDR3: TGTGCCAGCAGCTACGAGACGGACAGTGCCGGGGAGCTGTTTTTT. It yields the protein CASSYETDSAGELFF.

On this clone: A read error may account for a junction end that differs from germline. The sample carries other DNA sequences with the same CDR3. V and J are TRBV4-1 and TRBJ1-1; no firm D call. The CDR3 sequence is 15 residues long. Germline loops: CDR1 MGHRA, CDR2 YSYEKL. CDR3 loop: CASSQEGGGWVEAFF. The CDR3 nucleotides are TGCGCCAGCAGCCAAGAAGGCGGCGGATGGGTTGAAGCCTTCTTT.

The chain combines TRBV18 with TRBJ2-5, with 10 bases that match TRBD1. Per germline, CDR1 KGHSH and CDR2 LQKENI. There are 16 residues in the CDR3. The V gene end was trimmed by 1 base and the J gene end by 2 bases; junction bases not matched to a gene: 4. The CDR3 reads CASSPRLDRGQETQYF. Written as DNA, the CDR3 is TGTGCCAGCTCACCACGTTTGGACAGGGGGCAAGAGACCCAGTACTTC.

The chain employs TRBV30 and TRBJ2-7; weak D call: TRBD1 (5 bases). The V and J ends lost 2 bases and 7 bases respectively, with 12 bases between them. This CDR3 comprises 12 residues. In germline, CDR1 is GTSNPN, CDR2 SVGIG (reference sequence). CDR3 amino acids: CAWSTQGEEQYF. The DNA of the CDR3 is TGTGCCTGGAGTACTCAGGGTGAAGAGCAGTACTTC.

The J gene is TRBJ2-1, the V gene TRBV2, with 11 bases identical to TRBD2. The germline V gene has CDR1 SNHLY and CDR2 FYNNEI. This CDR3 region has 15 residues. V shed 8 bases, J shed 5 bases, and the junction held 8 bases outside the gene matches. The CDR3 reads CASVSQLAGDNEQFF. The CDR3 nucleotides are TGTGCCAGCGTCAGTCAACTAGCGGGAGACAATGAGCAGTTCTTC. Drawing the rest from reference TRBV2 and TRBJ2-1, the complete variable domain is EPEVTQTPSHQVTQMGQEVILRCVPISNHLYFYWYRQILGQKVEFLVSFYNNEISEKSEIFDDQFSVERPDGSNFTLKIRSTKLEDSAMYFCASVSQLAGDNEQFFGPGTRLTVL.

The genes are TRBV28 and TRBJ2-7; 12 nucleotides align to TRBD2. Germline V gene sequence: CDR1 MDHEN, CDR2 SYDVKM. The CDR3 totals 17 residues. V lost 2 bases, J lost 3 bases, and 8 bases stayed unmatched. In DNA form, the CDR3 reads TGTGCCAGCAGTTTAATTTCTAGCGGGAGGGCGGGCTACGAGCAGTACTTC. Amino acid sequence: CASSLISSGRAGYEQYF.

The chain recombines TRBV16 with TRBJ1-2, with 9 nucleotides matching TRBD1. The CDR3 runs 17 residues. Losses at the gene ends were 4 bases for V and 1 base for J; bases not matched to a gene: 10. CDR1 and CDR2 from the germline V gene are KGHSY and FQNENV. The CDR3, as DNA: TGTGCCAGCAGCCTCCGGGACAGGGTGTCCCTTAACTATGGCTACACCTTC. Residues: CASSLRDRVSLNYGYTF.

This clone is a singleton in its sample. This chain links TRBV25-1 with TRBJ1-2; no clear D gene. Germline values: CDR1 MGHDK, CDR2 SYGVNS. Trimming pared 8 bases from V and 3 bases from J, leaving 10 bases between. The length of the CDR3 is 12 residues. The CDR3 DNA reads TGTGCCAGCTCTGGAGGACACTATGGCTACACCTTC. Its protein is CASSGGHYGYTF.

The rearrangement joins TRBV2 to TRBJ2-7; TRBD1 aligns across 7 bases. The V and J ends lost 4 bases and 2 bases, in that order; junction bases with no gene match: 8. This CDR3 has 15 amino acids. Looked up from germline, CDR1 is SNHLY and CDR2 is FYNNEI. The CDR3 DNA is TGTGCCAGCAGTGTAGACGCAGGGGGTCCCTACGAGCAGTACTTC. As protein: CASSVDAGGPYEQYF.

The chain recombines TRBV28 with TRBJ2-7, with TRBD1 as a possible D gene (8 bases). Germline CDR1 and CDR2: MDHEN and SYDVKM. There are 14 residues in the CDR3. The ends were cut back, 4 bases at V and 3 bases at J, with 13 bases in the middle. This CDR3 reads CASSSQGGIYEQYF. In nucleotides, the CDR3 is TGTGCCAGCAGTTCACAGGGGGGGATCTACGAGCAGTACTTC.

The chain combines TRBV27 with TRBJ1-2, with 8 positions matching TRBD1. Germline V gene data show CDR1 as MNHEY and CDR2 as SMNVEV (reference sequence). The CDR3 extends over 18 amino acids. V lost 5 bases and J lost 0; bases outside the gene matches: 14. The CDR3 nucleotides read TGTGCCAGCAGTCCCCAACCGGCAGGGGGCCTATCTAACTATGGCTACACCTTC. This translates into CASSPQPAGGLSNYGYTF.

The CDR3 loop reads CASSSRTSGYEQYF. CDR3 DNA sequence: TGTGCCAGCAGCTCTAGGACTAGCGGATACGAGCAGTACTTC. The chain has TRBV7-9 and TRBJ2-5, with 10 bases fitting TRBD2. The J call may be mistaken, given a closer DNA end match to TRBJ2-7. CDR1 is SEHNR, CDR2 FQNEAQ, per germline (reference sequence). The CDR3 has 14 amino acids.

The chain joins TRBV19 to TRBJ2-1, with TRBD2 matching over 9 bases. V trimming: 6 bases; J trimming: 6 bases; junction bases outside the gene matches: 6. Germline lookup yields CDR1 LNHDA and CDR2 SQIVND (reference sequence). This CDR3 comprises 14 residues. The CDR3 nucleotides are TGTGCCAGTAGAGTTAGCGGGAGTATCAATGAGCAGTTCTTC. Translated: CASRVSGSINEQFF. Based on the CDR3 plus reference TRBV19 and TRBJ2-1, the full variable domain is DGGITQSPKYLFRKEGQNVTLSCEQNLNHDAMYWYRQDPGQGLRLIYYSQIVNDFQKGDIAEGYSVSREKKESFPLTVTSAQKNPTAFYLCASRVSGSINEQFFGPGTRLTVL.

The gene calls are TRBV5-1 and TRBJ2-3; D possibly corresponds to TRBD2 (6 bases). Per germline, CDR1 SGHRS and CDR2 YFSETQ. The V end lost 3 bases, the J end lost 5 bases, and 19 bases lay between the germline ends. There are 16 residues in the CDR3. CDR3 nucleotide sequence: TGCGCCAGCAGCTGGAGCTTGCGGGGCCAGGGAGATACGCAGTATTTT. It encodes CASSWSLRGQGDTQYF.

The chain recombines TRBV25-1 with TRBJ1-2; 10 bases align to TRBD1. The CDR3 covers 15 residues. Germline V lookup: CDR1 MGHDK, CDR2 SYGVNS. V trimming: 3 bases; J trimming: 7 bases; junction bases outside the gene matches: 8. The CDR3 nucleotides read TGTGCCAGCAGTGATCCGACAGGGGGCTGGGCTGGCTACACCTTC. Protein sequence: CASSDPTGGWAGYTF.

The rearrangement uses TRBV7-9 and TRBJ2-7, with 8 bases aligning to TRBD1. From germline, CDR1 is SEHNR and CDR2 FQNEAQ (reference sequence). V lost 4 bases to trimming and J lost 2 bases; unmatched junction nucleotides: 4. There are 14 residues in the CDR3. The CDR3 is CASSSQGAAYEQYF. The CDR3 nucleotides read TGTGCCAGCAGCTCCCAGGGGGCGGCCTACGAGCAGTACTTC.

J is TRBJ2-7 and V is TRBV28, with 7 bases aligning to TRBD1. The CDR3 extends over 13 amino acids. V shed 10 bases, J shed 2 bases, and the junction held 8 bases outside the gene matches. Per germline, CDR1 MDHEN and CDR2 SYDVKM. In DNA form, the CDR3 reads TGTGCCACCACCCCCGGACAGGCCTACGAGCAGTACTTC. It codes for CATTPGQAYEQYF.

This chain uses TRBV13 with TRBJ2-1; 10 nucleotides line up with TRBD1. This CDR3 is 16 amino acids long. J was trimmed by 2 bases and V by 5 bases; bases with no gene match: 6. Germline V gene sequence: CDR1 PRHDT, CDR2 FYEKMQ (reference sequence). CDR3 in amino acids: CASSPRTGGPYNEQFF. DNA of the CDR3: TGTGCCAGCAGCCCACGGACAGGGGGGCCCTACAATGAGCAGTTCTTC.

The J gene is TRBJ2-7, the V gene TRBV18; 10 bases match TRBD2. J gave up 6 bases and V 2 bases, and 10 bases lay outside the gene matches. CDR3 length equals 16 residues. Germline assignment: CDR1 KGHSH and CDR2 LQKENI. The CDR3 nucleotides are TGTGCCAGCTCACCATCCGCTAGCGGGAGTGGGGGCGAGCAGTACTTC. Its translation: CASSPSASGSGGEQYF.

This chain links TRBV6-6 with TRBJ1-5, with 8 bases fitting TRBD1. With 0 bases clipped from V and 2 bases from J, the junction kept 0 bases outside the gene matches. The germline gives CDR1 MNHNY, CDR2 SVGAGI (reference sequence). CDR3 length: 15 amino acids. In nucleotides, the CDR3 is TGTGCCAGCAGTTACTCGACAGGGGGCAATCAGCCCCAGCATTTT. The encoded protein is CASSYSTGGNQPQHF.

This clone was detected only once. The chain is built from TRBV6-6 and TRBJ2-1; TRBD2 matches 10 bases. The CDR3 totals 15 residues. The germline CDR1 and CDR2 sequences are MNHNY and SVGAGI (reference sequence). Losses at the gene ends were 2 bases for V and 6 bases for J; bases not matched to a gene: 4. The CDR3 region is CASSYRLAGANEQFF. The CDR3 nucleotides read TGTGCCAGCAGTTACAGGCTAGCGGGAGCCAATGAGCAGTTCTTC.

This chain's CDR3 is CASSSDRDTEAFF. The CDR3 coding sequence is TGTGCCAGCAGCTCGGACAGGGACACTGAAGCTTTCTTT. The chain has TRBV7-2 and TRBJ1-1; TRBD1 agrees at 8 bases. Trimming at V came to 4 bases and at J to 3 bases, leaving 1 base not matched to a gene. CDR1 is SGHTA, CDR2 FQGNSA, per germline. The CDR3 contains 13 residues.

The sample holds one count of this clone. The gene calls are TRBV6-5 and TRBJ2-5, with 10 bases aligning to TRBD2. The J call may be incorrect, as the DNA end agrees better with TRBJ2-7. Germline CDR1 is MNHEY and CDR2 is SVGAGI. The CDR3 is 16 residues long. CDR3: CASSYDLAGDRYEQYF. In DNA form, the CDR3 reads TGTGCCAGCAGTTACGATCTAGCGGGGGACAGGTACGAGCAGTACTTC.